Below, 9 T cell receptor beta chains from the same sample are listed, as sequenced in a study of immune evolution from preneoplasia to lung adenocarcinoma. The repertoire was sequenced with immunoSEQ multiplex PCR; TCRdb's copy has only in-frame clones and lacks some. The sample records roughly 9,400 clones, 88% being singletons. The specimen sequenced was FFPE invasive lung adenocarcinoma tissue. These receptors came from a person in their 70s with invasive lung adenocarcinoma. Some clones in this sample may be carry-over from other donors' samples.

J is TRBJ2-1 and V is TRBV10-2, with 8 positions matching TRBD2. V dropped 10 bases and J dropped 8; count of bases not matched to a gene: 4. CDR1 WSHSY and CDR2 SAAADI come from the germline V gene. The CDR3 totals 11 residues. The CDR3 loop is CATGGGYEQFF. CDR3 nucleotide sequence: TGCGCCACCGGGGGGGGGTATGAGCAGTTCTTC.

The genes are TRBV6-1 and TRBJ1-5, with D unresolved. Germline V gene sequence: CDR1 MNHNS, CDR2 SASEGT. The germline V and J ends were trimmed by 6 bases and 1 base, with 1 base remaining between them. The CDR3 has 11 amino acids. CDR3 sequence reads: CASSSNQPQHF. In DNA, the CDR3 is TGTGCCAGCAGCAGCAATCAGCCCCAGCATTTT.

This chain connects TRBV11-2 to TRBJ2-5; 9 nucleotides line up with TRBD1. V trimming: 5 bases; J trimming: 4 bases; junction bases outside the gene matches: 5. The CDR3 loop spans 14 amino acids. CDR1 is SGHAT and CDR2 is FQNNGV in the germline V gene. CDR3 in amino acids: CASSPPGQGETQYF. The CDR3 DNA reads TGTGCCAGCAGCCCACCGGGACAGGGAGAGACCCAGTACTTC.

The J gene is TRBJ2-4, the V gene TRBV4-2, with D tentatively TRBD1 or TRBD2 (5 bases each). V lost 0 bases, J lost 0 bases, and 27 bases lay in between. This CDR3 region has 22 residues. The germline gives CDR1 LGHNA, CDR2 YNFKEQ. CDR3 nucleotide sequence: TGTGCCAGCAGCCAAGAAATAGGGGCAAATGGACTTGGGACCTTAGCCAAAAACATTCAGTACTTC. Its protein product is CASSQEIGANGLGTLAKNIQYF.

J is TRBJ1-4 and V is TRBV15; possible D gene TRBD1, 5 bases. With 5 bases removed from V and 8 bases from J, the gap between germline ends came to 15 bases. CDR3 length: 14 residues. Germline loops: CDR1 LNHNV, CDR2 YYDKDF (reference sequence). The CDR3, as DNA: TGTGCCACCAGCTATGTGTCGGGGGGAGAAAAACTGTTTTTT. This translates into CATSYVSGGEKLFF.

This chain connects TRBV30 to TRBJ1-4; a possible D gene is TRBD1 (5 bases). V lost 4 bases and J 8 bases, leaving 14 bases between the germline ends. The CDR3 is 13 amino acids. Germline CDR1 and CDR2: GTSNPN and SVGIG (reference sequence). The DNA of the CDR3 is TGTGCCTGGATGATCCAGGGTAGCGAAAAACTGTTTTTT. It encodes CAWMIQGSEKLFF. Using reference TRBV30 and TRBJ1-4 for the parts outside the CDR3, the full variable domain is SQTIHQWPATLVQPVGSPLSLECTVEGTSNPNLYWYRQAAGRGLQLLFYSVGIGQISSEVPQNLSASRPQDRQFILSSKKLLLSDSGFYLCAWMIQGSEKLFFGSGTQLSVL.

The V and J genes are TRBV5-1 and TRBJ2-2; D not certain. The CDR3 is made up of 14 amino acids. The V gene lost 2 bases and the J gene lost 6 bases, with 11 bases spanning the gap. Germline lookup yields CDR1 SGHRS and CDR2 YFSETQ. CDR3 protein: CASSLWGGSGELFF. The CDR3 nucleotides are TGCGCCAGCAGCTTATGGGGTGGCTCCGGGGAGCTGTTTTTT.

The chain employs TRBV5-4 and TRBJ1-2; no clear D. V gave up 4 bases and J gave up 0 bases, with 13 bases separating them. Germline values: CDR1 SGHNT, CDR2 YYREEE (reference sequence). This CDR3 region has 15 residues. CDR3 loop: CASSPRTDSNYGYTF. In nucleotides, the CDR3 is TGTGCCAGCAGCCCGCGGACGGACTCTAACTATGGCTACACCTTC.

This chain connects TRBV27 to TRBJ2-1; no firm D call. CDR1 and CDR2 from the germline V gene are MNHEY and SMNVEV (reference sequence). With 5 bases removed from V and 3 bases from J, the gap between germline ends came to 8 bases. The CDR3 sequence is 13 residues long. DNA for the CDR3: TGTGCCAGCAGTAAACCCAACTACAATGAGCAGTTCTTC. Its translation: CASSKPNYNEQFF.